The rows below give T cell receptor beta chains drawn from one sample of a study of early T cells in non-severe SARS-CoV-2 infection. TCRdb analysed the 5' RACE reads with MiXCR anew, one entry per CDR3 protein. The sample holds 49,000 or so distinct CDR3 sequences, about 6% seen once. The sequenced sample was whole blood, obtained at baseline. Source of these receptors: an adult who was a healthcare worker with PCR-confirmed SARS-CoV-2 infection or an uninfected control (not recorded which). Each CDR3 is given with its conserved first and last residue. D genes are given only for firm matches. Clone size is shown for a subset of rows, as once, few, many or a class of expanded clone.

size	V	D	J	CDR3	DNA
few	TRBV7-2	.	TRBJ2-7	CASSLGTTSYEQYF	TGTGCCAGCAGCTTAGGGACTACCTCCTACGAGCAGTACTTC
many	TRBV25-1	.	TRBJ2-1	CASSEYSGRGTNEQFF	TGTGCCAGCAGTGAATATTCCGGCAGGGGAACCAATGAGCAGTTCTTC
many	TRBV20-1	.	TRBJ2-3	CSARSMAAGDTQYF	TGCAGTGCTAGGTCCATGGCAGCGGGAGATACGCAGTATTTT
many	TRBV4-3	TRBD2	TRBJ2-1	CASSQIAGGHVDEQFF	TGCGCCAGCAGCCAAATAGCGGGGGGGCATGTGGATGAGCAGTTCTTC
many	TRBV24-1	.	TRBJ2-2	CATREGANTGELFF	TGTGCCACCCGCGAGGGAGCGAACACCGGGGAGCTGTTTTTT
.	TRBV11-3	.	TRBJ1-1	CASSLDQIRTEAFF	TGTGCCAGCAGCTTAGATCAGATACGCACTGAAGCTTTCTTT
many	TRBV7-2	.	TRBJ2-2	CASSSETGYTGELFF	TGTGCCAGCAGCTCTGAAACAGGGTACACCGGGGAGCTGTTTTTT
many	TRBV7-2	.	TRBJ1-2	CASSLGLDYGYTF	TGTGCCAGCAGCTTAGGACTGGACTATGGCTACACCTTC
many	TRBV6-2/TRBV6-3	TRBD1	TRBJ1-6	CASSLTGRNSPLHF	TGTGCCAGCAGCTTGACAGGGCGAAATTCACCCCTCCACTTT
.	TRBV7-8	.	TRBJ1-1	CASSLEGDNTEAFF	TGTGCCAGCAGCTTAGAGGGGGACAACACTGAAGCTTTCTTT
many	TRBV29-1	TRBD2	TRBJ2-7	CSVRTSGGNEQYF	TGCAGCGTCCGGACTAGCGGGGGCAACGAGCAGTACTTC
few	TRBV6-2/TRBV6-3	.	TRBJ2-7	CASSYSGQGYEQYF	TGTGCCAGCAGTTACTCGGGCCAGGGCTACGAGCAGTACTTC
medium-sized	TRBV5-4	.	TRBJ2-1	CASRLDTYNEQFF	TGTGCCAGCAGACTGGACACTTACAATGAGCAGTTCTTC
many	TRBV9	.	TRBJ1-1	CASSAGPFNTEAFF	TGTGCCAGCAGCGCGGGACCGTTCAACACTGAAGCTTTCTTT
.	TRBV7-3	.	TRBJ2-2	CASSVAGPRGPGELFF	TGTGCCAGCAGCGTCGCGGGACCCCGAGGACCCGGGGAGCTGTTTTTT
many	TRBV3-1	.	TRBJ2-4	CASSQGHLAKNVQYF	TGTGCCAGCAGCCAAGGACATTTAGCCAAAAACGTTCAGTACTTC
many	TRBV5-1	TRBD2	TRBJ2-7	CASSFSAGGLYEQYF	TGCGCCAGCAGCTTTTCAGCGGGGGGGCTCTACGAGCAGTACTTC
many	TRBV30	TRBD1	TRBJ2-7	CAWNRQGREQYF	TGTGCCTGGAATCGACAGGGCCGGGAGCAGTACTTC
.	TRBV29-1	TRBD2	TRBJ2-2	CSGRGGRNTGELFF	TGCAGCGGACGGGGGGGCCGTAACACCGGGGAGCTGTTTTTT
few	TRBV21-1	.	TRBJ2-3	CASSRTSGTRSRPEANTQYF	TGTGCCAGCAGCAGAACGTCCGGGACTAGATCCCGTCCAGAGGCAAATACGCAGTATTTT
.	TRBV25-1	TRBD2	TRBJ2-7	CATNFGREQYF	TGTGCCACGAACTTCGGGAGGGAGCAGTACTTC
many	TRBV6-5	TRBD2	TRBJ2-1	CASSYPNPWTSGGLNSYNEQFF	TGTGCCAGCAGTTATCCGAACCCTTGGACTAGCGGGGGACTAAACTCCTACAATGAGCAGTTCTTC
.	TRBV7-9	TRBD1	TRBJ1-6	CASSSPQGVRNSPLHF	TGTGCCAGCAGCTCACCCCAGGGGGTTCGAAATTCACCCCTCCACTTT
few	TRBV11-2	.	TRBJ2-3	CASSLDGGSSTDTQYF	TGTGCCAGCAGCTTAGACGGCGGTTCCAGCACAGATACGCAGTATTTT
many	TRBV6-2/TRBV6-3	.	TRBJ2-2	CASSYVASTGELFF	TGTGCCAGCAGTTACGTGGCTAGCACCGGGGAGCTGTTTTTT
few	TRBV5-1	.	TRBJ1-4	CASSLAGLGYNEKLFF	TGCGCCAGCAGCTTGGCCGGACTTGGCTATAATGAAAAACTGTTTTTT
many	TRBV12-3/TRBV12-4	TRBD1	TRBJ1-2	CASSEDRGAVRGYTF	TGTGCCAGCAGTGAGGACAGGGGAGCTGTGCGTGGCTACACCTTC
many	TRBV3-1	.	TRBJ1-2	CASSDPGTGNYGYTF	TGTGCCAGCAGCGACCCCGGGACGGGAAACTATGGCTACACCTTC
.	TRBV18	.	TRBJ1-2	CASSPREGGYGYTF	TGTGCCAGCTCACCCAGGGAAGGGGGTTATGGCTACACCTTC
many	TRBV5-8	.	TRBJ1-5	CASSPTARNQPQHF	TGTGCCAGCAGCCCGACAGCCCGCAATCAGCCCCAGCATTTT
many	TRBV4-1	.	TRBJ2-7	CASSQTLTSYEQYF	TGCGCCAGCAGCCAAACGCTAACCTCCTACGAGCAGTACTTC
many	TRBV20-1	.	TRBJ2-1	CSATEWVSYNEQFF	TGCAGTGCTACCGAGTGGGTATCCTACAATGAGCAGTTCTTC
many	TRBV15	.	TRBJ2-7	CATSRERMTSYEQYF	TGTGCCACCAGCAGAGAGAGGATGACCTCCTACGAGCAGTACTTC
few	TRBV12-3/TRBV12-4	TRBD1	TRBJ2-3	CASSNRDSSTDTQYF	TGTGCCAGCAGCAACAGGGACAGCTCCACAGATACGCAGTATTTT
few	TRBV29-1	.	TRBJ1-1	CSVPGGVEAFF	TGCAGCGTCCCAGGTGGTGTTGAAGCTTTCTTT
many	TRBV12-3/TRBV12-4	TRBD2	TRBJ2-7	CASSQRTSGAYEQYF	TGTGCCAGCAGTCAACGGACTAGCGGGGCCTACGAGCAGTACTTC
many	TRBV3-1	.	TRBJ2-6	CASSQGVSGANVLTF	TGTGCCAGCAGCCAAGGGGTCTCTGGGGCCAACGTCCTGACTTTC
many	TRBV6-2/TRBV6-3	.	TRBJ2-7	CASRRSYEQYF	TGTGCCAGCAGGAGGTCCTACGAGCAGTACTTC